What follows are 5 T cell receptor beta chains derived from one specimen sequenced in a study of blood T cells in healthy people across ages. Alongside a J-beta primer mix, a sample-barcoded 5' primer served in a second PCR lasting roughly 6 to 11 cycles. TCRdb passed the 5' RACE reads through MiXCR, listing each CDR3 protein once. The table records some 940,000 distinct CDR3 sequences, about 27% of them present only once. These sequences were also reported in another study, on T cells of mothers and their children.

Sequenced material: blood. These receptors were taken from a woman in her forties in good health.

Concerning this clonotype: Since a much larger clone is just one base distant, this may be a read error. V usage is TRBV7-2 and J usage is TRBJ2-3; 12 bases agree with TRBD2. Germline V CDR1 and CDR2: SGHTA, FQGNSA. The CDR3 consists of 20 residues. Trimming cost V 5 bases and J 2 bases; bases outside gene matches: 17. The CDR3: CASSPFTSGGRDPFTDTQYF. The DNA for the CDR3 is TGTGCCAGCAGCCCCTTCACTAGCGGGGGGCGCGACCCCTTCACAGATACGCAGTATTTT.

The CDR3 region is CASRQDTDTQYF. CDR3 bases: TGTGCCAGCCGCCAAGACACAGATACGCAGTATTTT. The chain has TRBV12-3 or TRBV12-4 and TRBJ2-3; D is unclear. With 8 bases removed from V and 2 bases from J, the gap between germline ends came to 8 bases. CDR3 length: 12 amino acids.

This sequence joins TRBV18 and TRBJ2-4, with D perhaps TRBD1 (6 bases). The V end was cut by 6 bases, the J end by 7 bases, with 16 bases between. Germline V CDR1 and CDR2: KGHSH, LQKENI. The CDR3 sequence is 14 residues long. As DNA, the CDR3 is TGTGCCAGCTCCCTTTCCAGGGGTCCCAACATTCAGTACTTC. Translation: CASSLSRGPNIQYF.

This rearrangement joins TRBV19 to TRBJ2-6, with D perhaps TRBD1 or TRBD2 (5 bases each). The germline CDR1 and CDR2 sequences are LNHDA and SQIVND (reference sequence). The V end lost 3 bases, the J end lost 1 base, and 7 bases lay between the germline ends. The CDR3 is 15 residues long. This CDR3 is CASSIWGSGANVLTF. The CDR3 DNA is TGTGCCAGTAGTATCTGGGGGTCTGGGGCCAACGTCCTGACTTTC.

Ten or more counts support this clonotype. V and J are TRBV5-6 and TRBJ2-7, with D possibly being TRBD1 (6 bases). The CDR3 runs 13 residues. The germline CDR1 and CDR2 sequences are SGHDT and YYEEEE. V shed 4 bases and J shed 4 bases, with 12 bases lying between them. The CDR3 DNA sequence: TGTGCCAGCAGCGGCGGACAGAATTACGAGCAGTACTTC. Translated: CASSGGQNYEQYF.